Shown below are 14 T cell receptor beta chains from a single sample sequenced in a study of shared clonotypes between healthy human individuals. TCRdb's copy holds only in-frame clones and misses some; the assay was immunoSEQ multiplex PCR. The table includes over a million clones, around 82% detected once. Material: memory CD4+ T cells from PBMCs. The subset denotes: CD45RA-negative fraction. The receptors here all came from a man between 18 and 29 years old in good health. Some clones in this sample may be carry-over from other donors' samples.

The J gene is TRBJ2-2, the V gene TRBV7-3; TRBD1 matches 9 bases. The CDR3 extends over 16 amino acids. V lost 5 bases and J lost 5; bases outside the gene matches: 9. Germline assignment: CDR1 SGHTA and CDR2 FQGTGA. CDR3 nucleotide sequence: TGTGCCAGCAGCATGTCCGGGACAGGGAGAACCGGGGAGCTGTTTTTT. Protein product: CASSMSGTGRTGELFF.

The CDR3 sequence: CASSPKSRDSTGELFF. The CDR3, as DNA: TGTGCCAGCAGCCCCAAGTCCCGGGACAGCACCGGGGAGCTGTTTTTT. The chain joins TRBV11-2 to TRBJ2-2; TRBD1 matches 7 bases. Germline CDR1 reads SGHAT; CDR2 reads FQNNGV. This CDR3 contains 16 residues. With V trimmed by 5 bases and J by 4 bases, 10 bases remained unmatched.

The rearrangement uses TRBV4-1 and TRBJ2-7, with D perhaps assigned TRBD1 or TRBD2 (5 bases each). Germline-derived CDR1 and CDR2 are MGHRA and YSYEKL. V was cut by 5 bases and J by 0 bases, with 14 bases left in between. This CDR3 is 15 amino acids long. The CDR3 coding sequence is TGCGCCAGCAGCGATCCGGGGACGGCCTCCTACGAGCAGTACTTC. Translation gives CASSDPGTASYEQYF.

The sample holds one count of this clone. This chain uses TRBV28 with TRBJ2-2, with 13 nucleotides matching TRBD2. The CDR3 loop spans 18 amino acids. V lost 3 bases to trimming and J lost 7 bases; unmatched junction nucleotides: 11. The germline CDR1 and CDR2 sequences are MDHEN and SYDVKM. The CDR3 DNA reads as TGTGCCAGCAGTTTCTTAGCCGGGACTAGCGGGATGGGCGGGGAGCTGTTTTTT. Translated: CASSFLAGTSGMGGELFF.

The V and J genes are TRBV5-5 and TRBJ2-7; a weak D match, TRBD1 (6 bases). The CDR3 totals 15 residues. The ends were cut back, 1 base at V and 0 bases at J, with 11 bases in the middle. Germline V lookup: CDR1 SGHKS, CDR2 YYEKEE (reference sequence). The DNA of the CDR3 is TGTGCCAGCAGCTTGAGGGGACAAAGCTCCTACGAGCAGTACTTC. Translated: CASSLRGQSSYEQYF.

This chain joins TRBV5-1 and TRBJ2-7; D is possibly TRBD1 or TRBD2 (5 bases each). The germline gives CDR1 SGHRS, CDR2 YFSETQ. The V and J ends lost 3 bases and 0 bases respectively, with 10 bases between them. This CDR3 region has 14 residues. Here the CDR3 reads CASSWGPSSYEQYF. DNA for the CDR3: TGCGCCAGCAGCTGGGGACCAAGCTCCTACGAGCAGTACTTC.

This clone was found once. The chain is built from TRBV7-9 and TRBJ2-1; 13 nucleotides align to TRBD2. Germline values: CDR1 SEHNR, CDR2 FQNEAQ (reference sequence). The CDR3 runs 17 residues. V gave up 2 bases and J gave up 7 bases; unmatched junction bases: 8. CDR3: CASSLTTTSGRWNEQFF. The CDR3 nucleotides read TGTGCCAGCAGCTTAACCACGACTAGCGGGAGGTGGAATGAGCAGTTCTTC.

V usage is TRBV21-1 and J usage is TRBJ1-1. TRBV21-1 is recorded as a pseudogene. The CDR3 covers 13 residues. The CDR3 nucleotides read TGTGCCAGCAGCAACCGGGGGCGAACTGAAGCTTTCTTT. It encodes CASSNRGRTEAFF.

V usage is TRBV2 and J usage is TRBJ1-5, with 10 bases lining up with TRBD1. This CDR3 region has 14 residues. Germline values: CDR1 SNHLY, CDR2 FYNNEI. V lost 4 bases and J lost 6; bases outside the gene matches: 3. CDR3 nucleotide sequence: TGTGCCAGCAGTGGGACAGGGGGATTTCAGCCCCAGCATTTT. Protein product: CASSGTGGFQPQHF.

The genes are TRBV9 and TRBJ2-1, with D unclear. The V gene's germline CDR1 is SGDLS and CDR2 YYNGEE. The ends were cut back, 3 bases at V and 4 bases at J, with 14 bases in the middle. The CDR3 totals 15 residues. The CDR3 DNA reads TGTGCCAGCAGCGCCGTAGGGCGAGGTTACAATGAGCAGTTCTTC. Protein: CASSAVGRGYNEQFF.

J is TRBJ1-2 and V is TRBV5-1; no definite D call. The CDR3 contains 14 residues. Germline V gene sequence: CDR1 SGHRS, CDR2 YFSETQ. Trimming cost V 3 bases and J 2 bases, with 11 bases left between them. CDR3: CASSSAPSNYGYTF. CDR3 bases: TGCGCCAGCAGCTCTGCGCCGTCCAACTATGGCTACACCTTC.

CDR3 in amino acids: CASSKAPRGSDMSGFLAKNIQYF. The CDR3 DNA reads TGTGCCAGCAGCAAAGCCCCAAGGGGGAGCGATATGTCAGGGTTCCTAGCCAAAAACATTCAGTACTTC. The chain combines TRBV21-1 with TRBJ2-4; the listed D gene, TRBD1, was not tested against the DNA. TRBV21-1 represents a pseudogene. The CDR3 runs to 23 residues.

In its sample, this clone was seen many times. The genes are TRBV10-3 and TRBJ1-1; 8 bases agree with TRBD1. The CDR3 loop spans 13 amino acids. In germline, CDR1 is ENHRY, CDR2 SYGVKD. CDR3 nucleotide sequence: TGTGCGGGGGCAGGGGGCGAAGATGCTGAAGCTTTCTTT. This gives the protein CAGAGGEDAEAFF.

The chain couples TRBV4-1 to TRBJ2-1; the match to TRBD2 covers 9 bases. Germline V gives CDR1 MGHRA, CDR2 YSYEKL. The CDR3 spans 17 residues. Trimming cost V 5 bases and J 4 bases; bases outside gene matches: 12. As DNA, the CDR3 is TGCGCCAGCAGCTATAAATCCGGGACTAGCTCTTACAATGAGCAGTTCTTC. Protein product: CASSYKSGTSSYNEQFF.